Here is one T cell receptor (beta chain) with its context. This receptor's antigen is unknown. It has no much larger one-base neighbor in the sample; base qualities were not kept. This entry comes from a study of CD8 T cells in ankylosing spondylitis (dated by TCRdb to the late 2010s). Background on the whole study: The study set out to find disease-linked TCR variants by profiling T cell receptor beta repertoires in ankylosing spondylitis patients and healthy donors. The full study cohort was made up of under 30 ankylosing spondylitis patients and roughly 98 healthy donors. Samples of peripheral blood were taken, and for ankylosing spondylitis patients, synovial fluid was collected as well.

The listed sequencing device is Illumina HiSeq 2500. TCR beta libraries were prepared by quantitative 5'-RACE with molecular barcodes. The study's processing was this. To identify disease-linked TCR variants, a new computational method was used, one built on a probabilistic model of VDJ rearrangement. TCRdb reran the public reads through fastp at Q25 and MiXCR, keeping productive beta chains. Each CDR3 protein appears once, grouped with its most common genes and DNA. The V and J calls come from TCRdb's annotation, not from the publication. In this sample the table shows approximately 500,000 distinct CDR3 sequences, approximately 12% of which occur a single time. Together, the top ten hold 6.8% of the sample. Overall results and qualifications from the work: A CD8+ phenotype was shown by the disease-linked clones, which were found at relatively low frequencies in peripheral blood. Blood from ankylosing spondylitis patients appeared to be characterized by a TCR beta motif made up of seven or eight highly homologous amino acid variants. The disease-linked clones were reported to be significantly enriched in matched synovial fluid samples from ankylosing spondylitis patients. Some of the motif variants had been reported before in the synovial fluid and blood of reactive arthritis patients, a finding that suggests common disease-initiation mechanisms.

CDR1 and CDR2 were assigned from the germline V gene (reference sequence) as DFQATT and SNEGSKA. The junction shows trimming of 3 bases on V and 9 bases on J, plus 12 bases between the germline ends. The CDR3 sequence holds 13 residues, the cysteine and phenylalanine included. Here the CDR3 DNA is all that survives: 39 bases in frame from base 1. The sample taken for sequencing was blood, either unsorted or a sorted T cell fraction (not recorded which). This TCR derives from a male donor with ankylosing spondylitis. The V and J segments used are TRBV20-1 and TRBJ1-6; the D segment could be TRBD1, given 5 matching bases. The CDR3 loop reads CSARGQGSSPLHF. The sequenced DNA is TGCAGTGCTAGGGGGCAGGGAAGTTCACCCCTCCACTTT.